This T cell receptor beta chain was retrieved from a study of neurological immune-mediated disorders. This clonotype was recorded at least ten times. V gave up 8 bases and J gave up 5 bases, with 24 bases separating them. This CDR3 has 16 amino acids. Germline CDR1 reads MNHEY; CDR2 reads SVGAGI. TCRdb called the 5' RACE reads again in MiXCR, with one record for every CDR3 protein. The sample lists more than 35,000 distinct CDR3 sequences; 3% were seen once. V is TRBV6-5 and J is TRBJ2-5, with D possibly TRBD1 on 6 matching bases. This TCR was recovered from a woman aged 50 to 65 with multiple sclerosis. The sequenced material came from PBMCs. This chain's CDR3 is CASQRGQGWYRETQYF. As DNA, the CDR3 is TGTGCCAGCCAACGAGGGCAGGGGTGGTACCGGGAGACCCAGTACTTC.